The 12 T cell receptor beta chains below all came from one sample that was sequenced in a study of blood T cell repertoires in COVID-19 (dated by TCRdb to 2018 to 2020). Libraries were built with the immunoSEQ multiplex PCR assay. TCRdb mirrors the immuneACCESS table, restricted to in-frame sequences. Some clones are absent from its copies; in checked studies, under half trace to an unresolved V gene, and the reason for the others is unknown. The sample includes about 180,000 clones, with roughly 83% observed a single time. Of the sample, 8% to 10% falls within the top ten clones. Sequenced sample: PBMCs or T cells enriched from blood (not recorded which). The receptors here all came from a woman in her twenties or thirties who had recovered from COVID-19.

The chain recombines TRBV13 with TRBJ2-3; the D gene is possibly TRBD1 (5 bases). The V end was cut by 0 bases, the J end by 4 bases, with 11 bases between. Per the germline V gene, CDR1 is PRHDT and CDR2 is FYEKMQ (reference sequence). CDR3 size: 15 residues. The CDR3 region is CASSLGGAKADTQYF. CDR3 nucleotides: TGTGCCAGCAGCTTAGGAGGGGCCAAGGCAGATACGCAGTATTTT.

Here the CDR3 reads CASSTGQGHEKLFF. Written as DNA, the CDR3 is TGTGCCAGTAGTACGGGACAGGGGCATGAAAAACTGTTTTTT. This rearrangement joins TRBV19 to TRBJ1-4; 10 nucleotides align to TRBD1. J was trimmed by 6 bases and V by 4 bases; bases with no gene match: 2. This CDR3 is built from 14 residues. Per germline, CDR1 LNHDA and CDR2 SQIVND (reference sequence).

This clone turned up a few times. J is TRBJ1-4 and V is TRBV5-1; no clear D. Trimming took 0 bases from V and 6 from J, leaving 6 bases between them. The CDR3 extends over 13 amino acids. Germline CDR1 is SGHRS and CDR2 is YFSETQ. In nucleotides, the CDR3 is TGCGCCAGCAGCTTGGCCCCGGATGAAAAACTGTTTTTT. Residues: CASSLAPDEKLFF.

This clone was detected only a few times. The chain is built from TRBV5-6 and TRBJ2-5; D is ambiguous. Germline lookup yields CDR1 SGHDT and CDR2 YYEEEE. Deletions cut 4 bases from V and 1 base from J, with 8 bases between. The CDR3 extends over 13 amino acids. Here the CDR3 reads CASSQNSQETQYF. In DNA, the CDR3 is TGTGCCAGCAGCCAAAATAGCCAAGAGACCCAGTACTTC.

The CDR3 sequence is CASGTGGAEQYF. CDR3 nucleotides: TGTGCCAGCGGGACAGGGGGCGCCGAGCAGTACTTC. The gene calls are TRBV6-5 and TRBJ2-7, with 12 nucleotides matching TRBD1. Germline V gene lookup returns CDR1 MNHEY and CDR2 SVGAGI. This CDR3 is built from 12 residues. V shed 8 bases, J shed 6 bases, and the junction held 2 bases outside the gene matches.

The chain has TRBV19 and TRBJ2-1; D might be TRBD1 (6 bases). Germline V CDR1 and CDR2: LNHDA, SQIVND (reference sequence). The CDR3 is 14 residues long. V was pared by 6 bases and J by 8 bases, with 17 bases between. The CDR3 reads CASREDRLAHEQFF. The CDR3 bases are TGTGCCAGTAGGGAAGACAGGTTAGCCCATGAGCAGTTCTTC.

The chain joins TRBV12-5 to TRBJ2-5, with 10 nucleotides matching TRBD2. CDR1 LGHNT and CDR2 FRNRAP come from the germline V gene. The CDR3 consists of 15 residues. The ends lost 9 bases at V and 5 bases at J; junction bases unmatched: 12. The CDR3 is CARFLSSGSGETQYF. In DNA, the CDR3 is TGTGCTAGGTTCCTTTCTAGCGGGAGCGGTGAGACCCAGTACTTC. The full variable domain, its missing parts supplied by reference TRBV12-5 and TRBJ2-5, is DARVTQTPRHKVTEMGQEVTMRCQPILGHNTVFWYRQTMMQGLELLAYFRNRAPLDDSGMPKDRFSAEMPDATLATLKIQPSEPRDSAVYFCARFLSSGSGETQYFGPGTRLLVL.

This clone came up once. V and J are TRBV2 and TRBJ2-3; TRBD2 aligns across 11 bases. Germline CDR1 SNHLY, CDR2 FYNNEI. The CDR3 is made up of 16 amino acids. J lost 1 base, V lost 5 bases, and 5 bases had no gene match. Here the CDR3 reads CASSFRLAGRTDTQYF. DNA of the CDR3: TGTGCCAGCAGTTTCCGACTAGCGGGGCGCACAGATACGCAGTATTTT.

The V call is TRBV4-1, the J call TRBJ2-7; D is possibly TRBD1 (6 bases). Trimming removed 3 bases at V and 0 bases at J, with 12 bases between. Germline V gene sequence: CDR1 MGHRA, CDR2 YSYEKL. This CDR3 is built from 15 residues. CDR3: CASSQEGGPSYEQYF. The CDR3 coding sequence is TGCGCCAGCAGCCAGGAAGGGGGTCCCTCCTACGAGCAGTACTTC.

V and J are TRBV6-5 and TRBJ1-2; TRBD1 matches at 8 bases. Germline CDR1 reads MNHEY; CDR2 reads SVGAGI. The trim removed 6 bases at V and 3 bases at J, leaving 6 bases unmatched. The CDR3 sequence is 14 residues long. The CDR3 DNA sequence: TGTGCCAGCAGCCTTGGACAGGGCTACTATGGCTACACCTTC. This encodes CASSLGQGYYGYTF.

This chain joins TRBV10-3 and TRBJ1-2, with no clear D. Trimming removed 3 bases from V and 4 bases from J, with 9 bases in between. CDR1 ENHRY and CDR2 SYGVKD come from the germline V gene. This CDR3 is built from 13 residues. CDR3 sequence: CAISDDTSYGYTF. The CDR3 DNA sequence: TGTGCCATCAGTGATGACACATCCTATGGCTACACCTTC.

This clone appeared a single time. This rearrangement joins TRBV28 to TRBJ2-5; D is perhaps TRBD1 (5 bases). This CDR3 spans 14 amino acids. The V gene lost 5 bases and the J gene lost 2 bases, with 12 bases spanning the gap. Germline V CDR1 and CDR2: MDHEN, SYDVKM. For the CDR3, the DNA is TGTGCCAGCAGTCCAGTCAGGGATCAAGAGACCCAGTACTTC. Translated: CASSPVRDQETQYF. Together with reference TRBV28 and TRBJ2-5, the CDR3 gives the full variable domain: DVKVTQSSRYLVKRTGEKVFLECVQDMDHENMFWYRQDPGLGLRLIYFSYDVKMKEKGDIPEGYSVSREKKERFSLILESASTNQTSMYLCASSPVRDQETQYFGPGTRLLVL.